The next 17 T cell receptor beta chains were all read from a single sample in a study of radiotherapy plus CTLA-4 blockade in lung cancer. Sequenced by immunoSEQ multiplex PCR; TCRdb stores in-frame clones only, minus some. The sample contains about 93,000 clones, 85% to 90% of which appear only once. The sample in question was peripheral blood, obtained from a patient treated with radiotherapy plus ipilimumab. The receptor source for this set is a human donor with non-small cell lung cancer that progressed on radiotherapy plus ipilimumab.

The chain joins TRBV19 to TRBJ2-7; a possible D gene is TRBD1 (6 bases). Per germline, CDR1 LNHDA and CDR2 SQIVND (reference sequence). The V end lost 8 bases, the J end lost 6 bases, and 14 bases lay between the germline ends. This CDR3 is built from 12 residues. As DNA, the CDR3 is TGTGCCAGTTCGGACAGCCGACGCGAGCAGTACTTC. Translation: CASSDSRREQYF.

The rearrangement links TRBV29-1 to TRBJ2-3; D could derive from TRBD1 or TRBD2 (5 bases each). The CDR3 extends over 16 amino acids. In germline, CDR1 is SQVTM, CDR2 ANQGSEA. Trimming shortened V by 3 bases and J by 2 bases, and 18 bases separated the two germline ends. Written as DNA, the CDR3 is TGCAGCGTTGACGGGGCTCGGAGCAGTTACACAGATACGCAGTATTTT. Encoded protein: CSVDGARSSYTDTQYF.

The chain joins TRBV5-1 to TRBJ2-1; 9 nucleotides align to TRBD2. Per the germline V gene, CDR1 is SGHRS and CDR2 is YFSETQ. V gave up 4 bases and J gave up 6 bases; unmatched junction bases: 5. This CDR3 is 14 amino acids long. The CDR3 loop reads CASSRLAGFNEQFF. CDR3 nucleotides: TGCGCCAGCAGCCGGCTAGCGGGATTCAATGAGCAGTTCTTC.

The rearrangement links TRBV2 to TRBJ1-2; TRBD1 might be the D (6 bases). CDR1 and CDR2 from the germline V gene are SNHLY and FYNNEI. Deletions cut 5 bases from V and 8 bases from J, with 15 bases between. This CDR3 spans 13 amino acids. The CDR3 nucleotides read TGTGCCAGCAGTCCAAGACAGGCTAGCGGCTACACCTTC. Its protein product is CASSPRQASGYTF.

The V and J genes are TRBV7-9 and TRBJ2-4; TRBD2 matches at 12 bases. Germline CDR1 and CDR2: SEHNR and FQNEAQ (reference sequence). Germline trimming cut 5 bases from V and 6 bases from J; bases unmatched to any gene: 11. The CDR3 has 17 amino acids. This CDR3 reads CASSRGPTSGSGNIQYF. In nucleotides, the CDR3 is TGTGCCAGCAGCCGGGGGCCGACTAGCGGGAGTGGAAACATTCAGTACTTC.

The V call is TRBV18, the J call TRBJ1-1; 8 nucleotides line up with TRBD1. The CDR3 length is 16 residues. V lost 4 bases to trimming and J lost 1 base; unmatched junction nucleotides: 8. CDR1 is KGHSH, CDR2 LQKENI, per germline. The CDR3 sequence is CASSRLTGGGNTEAFF. In nucleotides, the CDR3 is TGTGCCAGCTCACGCCTAACAGGGGGAGGGAACACTGAAGCTTTCTTT.

This clone was detected once. The chain uses TRBV6-1 and TRBJ1-5, with 9 bases that match TRBD1. Germline V CDR1 and CDR2: MNHNS, SASEGT. The trim removed 6 bases at V and 6 bases at J, leaving 6 bases unmatched. CDR3 length: 14 residues. For the CDR3, the DNA is TGTGCCAGCAGAGAACAGGGGGCGGGTCAGCCCCAGCATTTT. Translating it yields CASREQGAGQPQHF.

The chain couples TRBV5-6 to TRBJ2-7; possibly TRBD2 for D (6 bases). CDR1 and CDR2 from the germline V gene are SGHDT and YYEEEE. The V and J ends lost 1 base and 0 bases respectively, with 11 bases between them. This CDR3 contains 15 residues. The CDR3 reads CASSLLPSDSYEQYF. CDR3 nucleotide sequence: TGTGCCAGCAGCTTGCTCCCTAGCGACTCCTACGAGCAGTACTTC.

The V and J genes are TRBV19 and TRBJ1-5; 7 bases are a match to TRBD1. Germline CDR1 and CDR2: LNHDA and SQIVND (reference sequence). CDR3 size: 14 residues. The V segment lost 8 bases and the J segment 0 bases; nucleotides outside the gene matches: 4. The CDR3 sequence is CASVQGNSNQPQHF. CDR3 DNA sequence: TGTGCCAGTGTACAGGGGAATAGCAATCAGCCCCAGCATTTT.

This clone is a singleton in its sample. The chain combines TRBV5-1 with TRBJ1-1; 7 bases align to TRBD1. The trim removed 3 bases at V and 10 bases at J, leaving 6 bases unmatched. Germline V lookup: CDR1 SGHRS, CDR2 YFSETQ. The length of the CDR3 is 12 residues. The CDR3 DNA is TGCGCCAGCAGCTCGGAGGGGGCTCGAGCTTTCTTT. Amino acids: CASSSEGARAFF.

The chain recombines TRBV5-1 with TRBJ1-4; D is perhaps TRBD1 (5 bases). Per the germline V gene, CDR1 is SGHRS and CDR2 is YFSETQ. This CDR3 region has 15 residues. Trimming cost V 3 bases and J 7 bases, with 16 bases left between them. The CDR3 sequence is CASSWQGTAGEKLFF. DNA for the CDR3: TGCGCCAGCAGCTGGCAGGGTACGGCAGGTGAAAAACTGTTTTTT.

V gene TRBV7-9 combines with J gene TRBJ2-5; 9 nucleotides line up with TRBD2. Trimming removed 1 base from V and 3 bases from J; junction bases left unmatched: 3. The germline V gene encodes CDR1 SEHNR and CDR2 FQNEAQ (reference sequence). This CDR3 comprises 15 residues. CDR3 sequence: CASSLGGRAEETQYF. CDR3 nucleotides: TGTGCCAGCAGCTTAGGCGGGAGGGCCGAAGAGACCCAGTACTTC.

The rearrangement joins TRBV30 to TRBJ1-2, with D possibly matching TRBD1 (5 bases). The V end lost 2 bases, the J end lost 5 bases, and 27 bases lay between the germline ends. Germline V gives CDR1 GTSNPN, CDR2 SVGIG (reference sequence). The CDR3 has 18 amino acids. Here the CDR3 DNA reads TGTGCCTGGAGTTCCCCCAGCGCCCGCCGGGACTTCGCTTATGGCTACACCTTC. Encoded protein: CAWSSPSARRDFAYGYTF.

V usage is TRBV15 and J usage is TRBJ2-7; 8 nucleotides match TRBD2. The CDR3 has 14 residues. Germline V gene lookup returns CDR1 LNHNV and CDR2 YYDKDF (reference sequence). The V segment lost 0 bases and the J segment 6 bases; nucleotides outside the gene matches: 4. The CDR3 here is CATSRDQGLGEQYF. The DNA for the CDR3 is TGTGCCACCAGCAGAGATCAGGGACTAGGCGAGCAGTACTTC.

V usage is TRBV19 and J usage is TRBJ1-3; weak D call: TRBD1 (5 bases). Trimming stripped 2 bases from V and 0 bases from J, with 11 bases between. From germline, CDR1 is LNHDA and CDR2 SQIVND (reference sequence). This CDR3 contains 16 residues. DNA for the CDR3: TGTGCCAGTAGTATATCCAGGGTCGCCTCTGGAAACACCATATATTTT. It is translated as CASSISRVASGNTIYF.

The genes are TRBV7-2 and TRBJ2-7, with D possibly TRBD2 on 6 matching bases. The CDR3 totals 12 residues. Trimming took 3 bases from V and 5 from J, leaving 8 bases between them. The germline gives CDR1 SGHTA, CDR2 FQGNSA. The CDR3: CASSFLADEQYF. For the CDR3, the DNA is TGTGCCAGCAGCTTCTTAGCGGACGAGCAGTACTTC.

The table lists this clone with a count of one. V is TRBV15 and J is TRBJ2-3, with D unclear. The CDR3 is made up of 12 amino acids. Germline CDR1 and CDR2: LNHNV and YYDKDF (reference sequence). V was trimmed by 3 bases and J by 3 bases, leaving 4 bases between them. CDR3 sequence reads: CATSSKTDTQYF. DNA of the CDR3: TGTGCCACCAGCAGTAAAACAGATACGCAGTATTTT.